This T cell receptor beta chain was recovered during a study of T-cell reconstitution after alpha-beta-depleted transplantation in children. Unique molecular identifiers were used to barcode this TCRbeta library. MiXCR, run by TCRdb on the PCR reads, gives a single entry per CDR3 protein. The repertoire consists of about 640,000 distinct CDR3 sequences, with over 15% occurring once and the leading ten covering approximately 1%. The TCR originated in a human donor who donated a stem cell graft to a child with acute myeloid leukemia. The sample consisted of PBMCs from the stem cell graft donor, taken from the stem cell graft.

The CDR3 reads CSASPRLREMNSPLHF. CDR3 bases: TGCAGTGCTAGCCCCCGTTTGAGGGAGATGAATTCACCCCTCCACTTT. The gene calls are TRBV20-1 and TRBJ1-6; D gene unclear. The CDR3 is made up of 16 amino acids. CDR1 is DFQATT and CDR2 is SNEGSKA in the germline V gene (reference sequence). V dropped 3 bases and J dropped 7 bases, with 19 bases sitting between them.